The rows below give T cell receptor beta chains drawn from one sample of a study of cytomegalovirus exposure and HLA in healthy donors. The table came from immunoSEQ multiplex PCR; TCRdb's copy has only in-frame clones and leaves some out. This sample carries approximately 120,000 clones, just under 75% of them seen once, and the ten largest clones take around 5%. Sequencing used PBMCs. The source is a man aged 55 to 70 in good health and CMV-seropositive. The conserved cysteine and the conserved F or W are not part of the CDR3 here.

CDR3aa: ASSFQGGGTEAF; v_gene: TRBV5-1; j_gene: TRBJ1-1; len: 12
CDR3aa: ASRAGTGGKDTQY; v_gene: TRBV10-1; j_gene: TRBJ2-3; len: 13
CDR3aa: ASRTTGNMNTEAF; v_gene: TRBV6-1; j_gene: TRBJ1-1; len: 13
CDR3aa: ASSLEWAAPYGYT; v_gene: TRBV13; j_gene: TRBJ1-2; len: 13
CDR3aa: SVSPGQGIGSYEQY; v_gene: TRBV29-1; j_gene: TRBJ2-7; len: 14
CDR3aa: ASQSRFQGARTGELF; v_gene: TRBV28; j_gene: TRBJ2-2; len: 15
CDR3aa: ASSQDLADSNTEAF; v_gene: TRBV4-2; j_gene: TRBJ1-1; len: 14
CDR3aa: SVEEGADEKLF; v_gene: TRBV29-1; j_gene: TRBJ1-4; len: 11
CDR3aa: ASTKRTDVYGYT; v_gene: TRBV7-9; j_gene: TRBJ1-2; len: 12
CDR3aa: ASSPNWGGADTQY; v_gene: TRBV18; j_gene: TRBJ2-3; len: 13
CDR3aa: ASSPRGGSNEQY; v_gene: TRBV5-1; j_gene: TRBJ2-7; len: 12
CDR3aa: SSSWGEGRLH; v_gene: TRBV7-9; j_gene: TRBJ1-6; len: 10
CDR3aa: ASSGPIMVGVSVNEQF; v_gene: TRBV5-4; j_gene: TRBJ2-1; len: 16
CDR3aa: ASSPSLQADTQY; v_gene: TRBV7-9; j_gene: TRBJ2-3; len: 12
CDR3aa: ASSEARLNTGELF; v_gene: TRBV6-1; j_gene: TRBJ2-2; len: 13
CDR3aa: ASSFTGDEKLF; v_gene: TRBV5-1; j_gene: TRBJ1-4; len: 11
CDR3aa: ASGGGHWDEQY; v_gene: TRBV7-8; j_gene: TRBJ2-7; len: 11
CDR3aa: ASRFQREDEQF; v_gene: TRBV10-2; j_gene: TRBJ2-1; len: 11